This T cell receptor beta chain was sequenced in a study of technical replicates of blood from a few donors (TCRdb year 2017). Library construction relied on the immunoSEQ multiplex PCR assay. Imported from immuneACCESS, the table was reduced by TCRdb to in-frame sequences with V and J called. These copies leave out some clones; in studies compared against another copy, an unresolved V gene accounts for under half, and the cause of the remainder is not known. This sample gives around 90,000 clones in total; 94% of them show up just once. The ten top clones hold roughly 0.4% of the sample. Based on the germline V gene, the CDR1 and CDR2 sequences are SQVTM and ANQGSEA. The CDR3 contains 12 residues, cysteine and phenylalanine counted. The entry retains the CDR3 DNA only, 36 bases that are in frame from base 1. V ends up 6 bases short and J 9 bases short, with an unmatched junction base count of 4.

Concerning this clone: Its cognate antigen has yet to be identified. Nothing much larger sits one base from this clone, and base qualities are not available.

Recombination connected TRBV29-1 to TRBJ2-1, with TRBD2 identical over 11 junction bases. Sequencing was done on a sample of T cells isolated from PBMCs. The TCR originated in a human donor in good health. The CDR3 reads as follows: CSVSGTSGEQFF. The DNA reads TGCAGCGTCTCCGGGACTAGCGGTGAGCAGTTCTTC.